These 27 T cell receptor beta chains were all obtained from the same sample, sequenced in a study of T-cell memory formation after mild COVID-19. Each CDR3 protein is one row after TCRdb ran MiXCR on the 5' RACE reads. The repertoire holds about 470,000 distinct CDR3 sequences, with around a sixth as singletons. Sequenced input: PBMCs or a T cell subset sorted from them (not recorded which). These receptors came from an adult woman who had mild COVID-19 (a few samples of this study predate the infection). Cell type and time point are not known.

The chain has TRBV6-5 and TRBJ1-3; D gene ambiguous. The CDR3 extends over 15 amino acids. Trimming left V 6 bases short and J 4 bases short, with 16 bases between. Germline CDR1 reads MNHEY; CDR2 reads SVGAGI. CDR3 coding DNA: TGTGCCAGCAGGAAATTATACGACGTGGGAAACACCATATATTTT. Translated, it gives CASRKLYDVGNTIYF.

The chain joins TRBV20-1 to TRBJ1-2; D ambiguous. V lost 0 bases, J lost 3 bases, and 14 bases lay in between. This CDR3 has 15 residues. Germline CDR1 DFQATT, CDR2 SNEGSKA (reference sequence). The CDR3 spells CSARDQEGGDYGYTF. The CDR3 region has the DNA TGCAGTGCTAGAGATCAAGAGGGCGGTGACTATGGCTACACCTTC.

The chain combines TRBV7-3 with TRBJ1-6; 8 bases map to TRBD1. V lost 5 bases to trimming and J lost 6 bases; unmatched junction nucleotides: 3. The germline V gene encodes CDR1 SGHTA and CDR2 FQGTGA. The CDR3 is 14 amino acids. CDR3 nucleotide sequence: TGTGCCAGCAGCGCGGACAGGGTTAATTCACCCCTCCACTTT. This encodes CASSADRVNSPLHF.

The chain uses TRBV4-3 and TRBJ1-1; D is unresolved. Trimming took off 0 bases at V and 11 bases at J, with 16 bases between the two ends. The CDR3 has 14 amino acids. Germline V gene lookup returns CDR1 LGHNA and CDR2 YSLEER. For the CDR3, the DNA is TGCGCCAGCAGCCAAGATGGTTCTCCTCCACGCGCTTTCTTT. As protein: CASSQDGSPPRAFF.

The V gene is TRBV20-1, the J gene TRBJ2-3; 8 bases are shared with TRBD2. The CDR3 length is 15 residues. Trimming at V came to 2 bases and at J to 6 bases, leaving 10 bases not matched to a gene. Germline V gives CDR1 DFQATT, CDR2 SNEGSKA (reference sequence). The CDR3 loop is CSARTHSGARDTQYF. The CDR3 nucleotides read TGCAGTGCTAGAACGCATAGCGGGGCCCGGGATACGCAGTATTTT.

The chain employs TRBV29-1 and TRBJ1-5; perhaps TRBD1 as D (6 bases). CDR3 length: 13 amino acids. The V gene's germline CDR1 is SQVTM and CDR2 ANQGSEA. V lost 7 bases and J lost 4, with 14 bases in between. The CDR3 DNA sequence: TGCAGCGGGCCCAACAGGGTTAATCAGCCCCAGCATTTT. Translation: CSGPNRVNQPQHF.

This clonotype has just a few counts. The rearrangement joins TRBV15 to TRBJ1-6, with TRBD1 matching 10 bases. There are 16 residues in the CDR3. Germline V gene data show CDR1 as LNHNV and CDR2 as YYDKDF (reference sequence). The junction had 11 bases not matched to a gene; V was cut back by 6 bases and J by 9 bases. CDR3 sequence: CATSHRGTGARSPLHF. For the CDR3, the DNA is TGTGCCACCAGTCATCGCGGGACAGGGGCCCGTTCACCCCTCCACTTT.

This clonotype occurred a few times. The chain recombines TRBV10-3 with TRBJ2-3, with TRBD1 as a possible D gene (5 bases). Germline V gene data show CDR1 as ENHRY and CDR2 as SYGVKD. The CDR3 totals 12 residues. Trimming cost V 4 bases and J 6 bases, with 8 bases left between them. CDR3 residues: CAISGSGDTQYF. The CDR3 DNA reads TGTGCCATCAGTGGATCAGGGGATACGCAGTATTTT.

The table lists this clonotype with a few counts. The CDR3 nucleotides are TGTGCCAGCAGTTACTCGTGGCCGCCGATGAACACCGGGGAGCTGTTTTTT. The encoded protein is CASSYSWPPMNTGELFF. The chain carries TRBV6-5 and TRBJ2-2; no clear D. V lost 0 bases to trimming and J lost 1 base, with 12 bases between them. In germline, CDR1 is MNHEY, CDR2 SVGAGI. CDR3 size: 17 residues.

This clonotype has a handful of counts. The V call is TRBV6-2 or TRBV6-3, the J call TRBJ2-3; 10 bases map to TRBD2. The CDR3 is 15 residues long. Germline CDR1 is MNHEY and CDR2 is SVGEGT. Losses at the gene ends were 6 bases for V and 1 base for J; bases not matched to a gene: 4. The CDR3 sequence is CASSTAGGRTDTQYF. The CDR3 DNA is TGTGCCAGCAGCACAGCGGGGGGGCGCACAGATACGCAGTATTTT.

In the case of this clonotype: The junction departs from the called germline gene at one end, perhaps through a read error. The chain carries TRBV7-9 and TRBJ1-3; D not certain. The V gene's germline CDR1 is SEHNR and CDR2 FQNEAQ (reference sequence). The CDR3 totals 8 residues. The DNA of the CDR3 is TGTGCCAGCAGTCCTAAAAATTTT. It is translated as CASSPKNF.

CDR3 sequence reads: CASSQDSRGENEQFF. DNA of the CDR3: TGTGCCAGCAGCCAAGATAGCCGGGGCGAAAATGAGCAGTTCTTC. This chain uses TRBV3-1 with TRBJ2-1, with D perhaps being TRBD1 or TRBD2 (5 bases each). Germline V gene sequence: CDR1 LGHDT, CDR2 YNNKEL (reference sequence). The V gene lost 0 bases and the J gene lost 7 bases, with 13 bases spanning the gap. The CDR3 loop spans 15 amino acids.

The chain links TRBV11-2 to TRBJ2-1, with 7 nucleotides matching TRBD1. The trim removed 1 base at V and 2 bases at J, leaving 5 bases unmatched. Germline CDR1 reads SGHAT; CDR2 reads FQNNGV. The CDR3 covers 16 residues. This CDR3 reads CASSLVQGNPYNEQFF. The CDR3 coding sequence is TGTGCCAGCAGCTTAGTACAGGGGAATCCCTACAATGAGCAGTTCTTC.

The genes are TRBV27 and TRBJ2-1; D ambiguous. This CDR3 spans 17 amino acids. V shed 1 base and J shed 0 bases, with 13 bases lying between them. From germline, CDR1 is MNHEY and CDR2 SMNVEV (reference sequence). DNA of the CDR3: TGTGCCAGCAGTTTATTGGGCTACTCGATCTCCTACAATGAGCAGTTCTTC. The encoded protein is CASSLLGYSISYNEQFF.

The gene calls are TRBV5-6 and TRBJ1-6; 9 nucleotides agree with TRBD1. This CDR3 is built from 16 residues. Unmatched junction bases numbered 12, after V lost 4 bases and J lost 10 bases. The V gene's germline CDR1 is SGHDT and CDR2 YYEEEE. The CDR3 coding sequence is TGTGCCAGCAGCCGCCGGGACAGGGTTCGCGAATCACCCCTCCACTTT. The encoded protein is CASSRRDRVRESPLHF.

The chain links TRBV14 to TRBJ2-1; 9 bases are shared with TRBD1. Germline V gene sequence: CDR1 SGHDN, CDR2 FVKESK. The CDR3 spans 16 residues. V lost 1 base to trimming and J lost 6 bases; unmatched junction nucleotides: 7. The CDR3 region has the DNA TGTGCCAGCAGCCAAGTGGGGGACAGGGCGTCCAATGAGCAGTTCTTC. This sequence encodes CASSQVGDRASNEQFF.

This clonotype was recorded a few times. The gene calls are TRBV7-6 and TRBJ2-1, with 12 positions matching TRBD2. From germline, CDR1 is SGHVS and CDR2 FNYEAQ. The ends lost 5 bases at V and 5 bases at J; junction bases unmatched: 10. The CDR3 length is 17 residues. The CDR3 nucleotides read TGTGCCAGCAGCCCCTCTAGCGGGGGGGCTGTCCACAATGAGCAGTTCTTC. It encodes CASSPSSGGAVHNEQFF.

CDR3 nucleotides: TGCAGTGCTAGAGATCCCAGGGTTGTGAACACTGAAGCTTTCTTT. Protein product: CSARDPRVVNTEAFF. The chain recombines TRBV20-1 with TRBJ1-1; possibly TRBD1 for D (5 bases). CDR1 and CDR2 from the germline V gene are DFQATT and SNEGSKA (reference sequence). The germline V and J ends were trimmed by 0 bases and 0 bases, with 11 bases remaining between them. This CDR3 has 15 residues.

The genes are TRBV2 and TRBJ2-3, with D tentatively TRBD1 or TRBD2 (5 bases each). V was pared by 6 bases and J by 3 bases, with 13 bases between. The CDR3 is 14 residues long. CDR1 is SNHLY, CDR2 FYNNEI, per germline. The CDR3 region is CASSVSWGTDTQYF. CDR3 bases: TGTGCCAGCAGCGTATCCTGGGGGACAGATACGCAGTATTTT.

This clonotype was seen a handful of times. CDR3 sequence: CASSAQGSGTDTQYF. CDR3 DNA sequence: TGTGCCAGCAGCGCACAGGGAAGTGGCACAGATACGCAGTATTTT. The genes are TRBV28 and TRBJ2-3; tentatively, D is TRBD1 (6 bases). The germline V gene has CDR1 MDHEN and CDR2 SYDVKM. V was trimmed by 6 bases and J by 1 base, leaving 14 bases between them. The CDR3 consists of 15 residues. The full variable domain, its missing parts supplied by reference TRBV28 and TRBJ2-3, is DVKVTQSSRYLVKRTGEKVFLECVQDMDHENMFWYRQDPGLGLRLIYFSYDVKMKEKGDIPEGYSVSREKKERFSLILESASTNQTSMYLCASSAQGSGTDTQYFGPGTRLTVL.

The chain carries TRBV12-3 or TRBV12-4 and TRBJ2-3; a possible D gene is TRBD1 (6 bases). The CDR3 spans 16 residues. V was cut by 5 bases and J by 2 bases, with 17 bases left in between. The CDR3 reads CASSPRGKTTTDTQYF. The CDR3 coding sequence is TGTGCCAGCAGTCCAAGGGGGAAAACTACCACAGATACGCAGTATTTT.

This chain links TRBV4-2 with TRBJ2-1; no clear D gene. Trimming took 4 bases from V and 1 from J, leaving 11 bases between them. Looked up from germline, CDR1 is LGHNA and CDR2 is YNFKEQ. This CDR3 comprises 15 residues. CDR3 DNA: TGTGCCAGCAGCCTTTTGGCTAGTTCCTACAATGAGCAGTTCTTC. Residues: CASSLLASSYNEQFF.

This clonotype was seen a few times. This chain connects TRBV3-1 to TRBJ1-1; tentative D call: TRBD1 (6 bases). The V gene lost 7 bases and the J gene lost 1 base, with 13 bases spanning the gap. The V gene's germline CDR1 is LGHDT and CDR2 YNNKEL (reference sequence). The CDR3 covers 14 residues. The CDR3: CASTSGTPNTEAFF. The DNA for the CDR3 is TGTGCCAGCACCTCCGGGACACCGAACACTGAAGCTTTCTTT.

This clonotype has just a few counts. The gene calls are TRBV4-3 and TRBJ1-2; possibly TRBD1 for D (6 bases). Germline V gene data show CDR1 as LGHNA and CDR2 as YSLEER. V lost 0 bases, J lost 6 bases, and 14 bases lay in between. The CDR3 contains 15 residues. The CDR3 bases are TGCGCCAGCAGCCAAGATTCTCGGGGGGGCGATGGCTACACCTTC. It codes for CASSQDSRGGDGYTF.

The V and J genes are TRBV29-1 and TRBJ1-1; 9 bases match TRBD1. Germline-derived CDR1 and CDR2 are SQVTM and ANQGSEA. The V gene end was trimmed by 4 bases and the J gene end by 0 bases; junction bases not matched to a gene: 6. The CDR3 sequence is 15 residues long. CDR3 coding DNA: TGCAGCGTTGCGGGACAGGGTTGGGTGAACACTGAAGCTTTCTTT. Its protein is CSVAGQGWVNTEAFF.

The chain joins TRBV18 to TRBJ2-1; 10 bases match TRBD2. Germline assignment: CDR1 KGHSH and CDR2 LQKENI. V shed 4 bases and J 7 bases; nucleotides not matched to a gene: 10. The CDR3 is made up of 16 amino acids. In DNA form, the CDR3 reads TGTGCCAGCTCACTCACGGCTAGCGGGGGAGGAAATGAGCAGTTCTTC. Protein sequence: CASSLTASGGGNEQFF.

The genes are TRBV6-1 and TRBJ1-1; D is unresolved. Trimming removed 7 bases at V and 4 bases at J, with 16 bases between. This CDR3 comprises 14 residues. Germline lookup yields CDR1 MNHNS and CDR2 SASEGT. In nucleotides, the CDR3 is TGTGCCAGCACCTTCCGTGGGAGCAGCACTGAAGCTTTCTTT. It yields the protein CASTFRGSSTEAFF.